This paragraph covers one T cell receptor (beta chain) sequence. Germline loops: CDR1 MDHEN, CDR2 SYDVKM. The CDR3 spans 14 residues. V was clipped by 5 bases and J by 3 bases, with 10 bases between them. In the study's own analysis: Reference gene primer amplification gave estimated nucleated cell counts. Method: immunoSEQ multiplex PCR; TCRdb's copy keeps in-frame clones and lacks some. The DNA gave D and trimming, while V, J and clone size come from that table. The sample records 100,000 or so clones, 65% to 75% being singletons. The sample belongs to a study of blood T cell repertoires in COVID-19. Study context: The samples span acute and convalescent COVID-19 from the United States, Italy and Spain. From T cells, B-cell-depleted T cells, or PBMCs came the material, which was cDNA or gDNA.

The chain combines TRBV28 with TRBJ2-2; D gene uncertain. Sequenced sample: peripheral blood. The clonotype comes from a man older than 75 with acute or convalescent COVID-19. This CDR3 reads CASSTPAYTGELFF. The CDR3 DNA follows: TGTGCCAGCAGTACCCCTGCGTACACCGGGGAGCTGTTTTTT.